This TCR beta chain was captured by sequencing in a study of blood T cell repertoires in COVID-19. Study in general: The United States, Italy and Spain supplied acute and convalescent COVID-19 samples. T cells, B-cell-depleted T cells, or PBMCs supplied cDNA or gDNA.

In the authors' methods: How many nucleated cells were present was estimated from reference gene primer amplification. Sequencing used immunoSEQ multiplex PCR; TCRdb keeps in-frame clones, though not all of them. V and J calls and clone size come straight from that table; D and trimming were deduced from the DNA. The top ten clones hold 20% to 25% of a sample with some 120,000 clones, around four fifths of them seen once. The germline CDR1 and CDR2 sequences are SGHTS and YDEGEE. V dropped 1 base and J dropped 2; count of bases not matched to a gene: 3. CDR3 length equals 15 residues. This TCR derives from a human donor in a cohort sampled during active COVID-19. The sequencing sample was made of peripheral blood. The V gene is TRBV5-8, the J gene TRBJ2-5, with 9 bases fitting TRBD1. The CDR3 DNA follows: TGTGCCAGCAGCTTGTTCGGACAGGGGCAAGAGACCCAGTACTTC. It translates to CASSLFGQGQETQYF.